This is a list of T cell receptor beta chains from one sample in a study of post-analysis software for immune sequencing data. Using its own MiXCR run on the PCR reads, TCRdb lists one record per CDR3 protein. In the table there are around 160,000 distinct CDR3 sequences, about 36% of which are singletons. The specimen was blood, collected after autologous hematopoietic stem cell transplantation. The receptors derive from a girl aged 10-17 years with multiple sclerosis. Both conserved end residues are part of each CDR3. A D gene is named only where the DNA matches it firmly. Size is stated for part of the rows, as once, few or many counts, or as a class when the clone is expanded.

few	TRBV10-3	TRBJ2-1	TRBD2	CATESTSGGNEQFF	TGTGCCACCGAGTCGACTAGCGGTGGCAATGAGCAGTTCTTC
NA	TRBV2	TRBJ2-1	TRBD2	CARSGLANNEQFF	TGTGCCAGGTCGGGACTAGCCAACAATGAGCAGTTCTTC
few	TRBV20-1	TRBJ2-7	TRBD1	CSARDTGTGGDEQYF	TGCAGTGCTAGAGATACCGGGACAGGGGGAGACGAGCAGTACTTC
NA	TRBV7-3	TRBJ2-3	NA	CASSFGGGTDTQYF	TGTGCCAGCAGCTTTGGGGGCGGCACAGATACGCAGTATTTT
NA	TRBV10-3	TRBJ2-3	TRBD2	CAISILAGALTQYF	TGTGCCATCAGCATACTAGCGGGAGCTCTTACGCAGTATTTT
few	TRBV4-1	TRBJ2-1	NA	CASSQDKERPLFYNEQFF	TGCGCCAGCAGCCAAGATAAGGAGCGGCCGCTTTTTTACAATGAGCAGTTCTTC
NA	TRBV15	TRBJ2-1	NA	CATSAGRLWNEQFF	TGTGCCACCAGCGCCGGGCGCCTTTGGAATGAGCAGTTCTTC
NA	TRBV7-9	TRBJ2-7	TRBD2	CASSLGASGQYEQYF	TGTGCCAGCAGCTTGGGGGCTAGCGGGCAGTACGAGCAGTACTTC
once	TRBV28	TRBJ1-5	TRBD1	CASSTGQGAGNQPQHF	TGTGCCAGCAGTACGGGACAGGGGGCTGGGAATCAGCCCCAGCATTTT
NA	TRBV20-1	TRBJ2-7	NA	CSAREFGGPTPNEQYF	TGCAGTGCTAGGGAATTTGGCGGGCCGACTCCCAACGAGCAGTACTTC
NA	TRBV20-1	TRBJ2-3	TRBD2	CSARSGTSGRSPDTQYF	TGCAGTGCTAGATCCGGGACTAGCGGGAGATCCCCAGATACGCAGTATTTT
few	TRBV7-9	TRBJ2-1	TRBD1	CASSSTGAEVSSDPLEQFF	TGTGCCAGCAGCTCGACAGGGGCGGAGGTATCTAGCGACCCCCTTGAGCAGTTCTTC
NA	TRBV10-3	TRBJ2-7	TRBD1	CASSMTGGGYEQYF	TGTGCCAGCAGCATGACAGGGGGGGGCTACGAGCAGTACTTC
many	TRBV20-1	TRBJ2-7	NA	CSAREAEGTYEQYF	TGCAGTGCTAGAGAGGCGGAGGGCACCTACGAGCAGTACTTC
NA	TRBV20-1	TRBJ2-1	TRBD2	CSARSGRVDEQFF	TGCAGTGCTAGAAGCGGGAGGGTCGATGAGCAGTTCTTC
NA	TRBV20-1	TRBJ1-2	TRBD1	CSARDISDRVVDGYTF	TGCAGTGCTAGAGATATCTCGGACAGGGTTGTCGATGGCTACACCTTC
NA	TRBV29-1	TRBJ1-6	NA	CSVEVPGSPLHF	TGCAGCGTCGAGGTTCCGGGGTCACCCCTCCACTTT
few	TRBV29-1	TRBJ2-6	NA	CSVGGNARSGANVLTF	TGCAGCGTTGGGGGAAACGCTCGCTCTGGGGCCAACGTCCTGACTTTC
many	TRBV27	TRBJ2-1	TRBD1	CASIPDRPPGEQFF	TGTGCCAGCATCCCGGACAGGCCCCCCGGTGAGCAGTTCTTC
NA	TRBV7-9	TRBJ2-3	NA	CASSLGGPDQYF	TGTGCCAGCAGCTTAGGAGGACCAGATCAGTATTTT
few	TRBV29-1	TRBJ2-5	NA	CSVATVSGETQYF	TGCAGCGTAGCGACAGTGAGCGGAGAGACCCAGTACTTC
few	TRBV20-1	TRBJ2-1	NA	CSARRSGMGSYNEQFF	TGCAGTGCTAGACGATCCGGGATGGGCTCCTACAATGAGCAGTTCTTC
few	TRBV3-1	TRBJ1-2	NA	CASSPVLNRVGRYGYTF	TGTGCCAGCAGCCCGGTGCTTAACAGGGTTGGGCGCTATGGCTACACCTTC
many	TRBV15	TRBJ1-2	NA	CATSRDIAWGSYGYTF	TGTGCCACCAGCAGAGATATCGCTTGGGGGAGTTATGGCTACACCTTC
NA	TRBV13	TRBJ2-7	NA	CASSLDRFPREQYF	TGTGCCAGCAGCTTAGACAGATTTCCCCGGGAGCAGTACTTC
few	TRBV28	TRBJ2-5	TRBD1	CASRGWGQQYF	TGTGCCAGCAGGGGGTGGGGACAGCAGTACTTC
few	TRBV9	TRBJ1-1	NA	CASSPPRSEDEAFF	TGTGCCAGCAGCCCCCCCCGATCGGAGGATGAAGCTTTCTTT
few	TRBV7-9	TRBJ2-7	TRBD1	CASTEDRASYEQYF	TGTGCCAGCACCGAGGACAGGGCCTCCTACGAGCAGTACTTC
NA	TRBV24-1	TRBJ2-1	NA	CATSDTRQVNEQFF	TGTGCCACCAGTGACACCCGACAAGTGAATGAGCAGTTCTTC
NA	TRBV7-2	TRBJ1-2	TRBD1	CASSSSGQTSGYTF	TGTGCCAGCAGCTCCTCGGGACAGACTAGTGGCTACACCTTC
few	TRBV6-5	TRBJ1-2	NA	CASSYSSVSNYGYTF	TGTGCCAGCAGTTACTCGAGTGTCAGCAACTATGGCTACACCTTC
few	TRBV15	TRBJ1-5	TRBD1	CAISRDRGPGQPQHF	TGTGCCATCTCCCGGGACAGGGGGCCGGGTCAGCCCCAGCATTTT
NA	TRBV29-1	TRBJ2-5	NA	CSVEDDRAGLQETQYF	TGCAGCGTTGAAGATGACCGAGCGGGCCTACAAGAGACCCAGTACTTC